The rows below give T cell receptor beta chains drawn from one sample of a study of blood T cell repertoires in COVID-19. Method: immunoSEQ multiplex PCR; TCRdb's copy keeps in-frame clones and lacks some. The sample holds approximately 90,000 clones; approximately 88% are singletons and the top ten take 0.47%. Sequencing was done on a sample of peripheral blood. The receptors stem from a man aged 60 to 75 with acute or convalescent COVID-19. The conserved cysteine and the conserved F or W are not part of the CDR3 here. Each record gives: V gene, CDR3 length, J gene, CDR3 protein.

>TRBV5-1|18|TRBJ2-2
ASSETGTARLAGDAGELF
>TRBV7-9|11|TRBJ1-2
ASSLVGGYGYT
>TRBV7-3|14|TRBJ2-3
ASSLGLAGYTDTQY
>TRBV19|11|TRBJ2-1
ASSRTANNEQF
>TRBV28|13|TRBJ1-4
ASSLPTGGGSKLF
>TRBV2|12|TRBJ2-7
ASSVETGGYEQY
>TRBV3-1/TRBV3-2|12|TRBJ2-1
ASSQVGRGDEQF
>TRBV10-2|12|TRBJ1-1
ASSGAGGDTEAF
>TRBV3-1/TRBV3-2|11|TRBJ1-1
ASSPYRDGEAF
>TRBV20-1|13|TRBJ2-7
SASIPSGIHYEQY
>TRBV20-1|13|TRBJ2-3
SASGTRESTDTQY
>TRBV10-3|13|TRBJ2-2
AISEGQGATGELF
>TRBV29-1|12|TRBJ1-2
SVTADRTNYGYT
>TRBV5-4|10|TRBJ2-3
ASSSGGPTQY
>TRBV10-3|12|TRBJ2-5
AIGSGTGLETQY
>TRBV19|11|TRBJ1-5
ASSIDGGEPQH
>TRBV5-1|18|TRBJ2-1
ASSLVVGLSGRVSYNEQF
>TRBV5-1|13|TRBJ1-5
ASSLEGQGSQPQH
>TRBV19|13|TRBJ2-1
ASSSRERGIGEQF
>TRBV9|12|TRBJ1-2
ASSVGQANYGYT
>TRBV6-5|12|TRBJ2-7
ASRRDRSSYEQY
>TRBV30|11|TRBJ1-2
ALSGQGNYGYT
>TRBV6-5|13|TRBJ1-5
ASSSTGVSNQPQH
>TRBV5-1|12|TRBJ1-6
ASHPEGINSPLH
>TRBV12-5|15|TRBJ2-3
ASGLILTSGGADTQY
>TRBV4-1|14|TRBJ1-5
ASSQISGGHSQPQH
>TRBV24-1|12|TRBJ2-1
ATSERDRGWEQF
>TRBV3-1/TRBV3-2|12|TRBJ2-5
ASSQALAGGTQY
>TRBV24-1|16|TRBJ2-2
ATSDLHRGSWNTGELF
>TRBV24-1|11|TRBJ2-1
ATNRVADNEQF
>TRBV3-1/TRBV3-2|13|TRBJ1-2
ASSQDWDSPYGYT
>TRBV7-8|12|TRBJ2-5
ASSLDGWLETQY
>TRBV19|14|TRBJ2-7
ASSQLPSGRTYEQY
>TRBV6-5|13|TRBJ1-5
ASSPVRGRGQPQH
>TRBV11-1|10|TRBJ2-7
ASSHAGYEQY
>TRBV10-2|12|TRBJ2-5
ASSEGRESETQY
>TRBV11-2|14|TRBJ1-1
ASSPRDRGRWTEAF
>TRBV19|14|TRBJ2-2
ASSFQTGSNTGELF
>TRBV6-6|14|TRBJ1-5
ASSYPGTGGNQPQH
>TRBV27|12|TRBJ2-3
ASRDSISTDTQY
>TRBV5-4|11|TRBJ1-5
ASSLRGNQPQH
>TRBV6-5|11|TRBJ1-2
ASSYSKDNGYT
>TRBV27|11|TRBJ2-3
ASQKRGLDTQY
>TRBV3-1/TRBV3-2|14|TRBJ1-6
ASSLGRGGRGSPLH
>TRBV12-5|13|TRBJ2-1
ASGLELAGYNEQF
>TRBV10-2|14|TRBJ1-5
ANNRQGGDSNQPQH
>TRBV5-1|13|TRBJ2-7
ASAPPGQGAVEQY
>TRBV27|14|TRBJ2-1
ASSSTGQGTYNEQF